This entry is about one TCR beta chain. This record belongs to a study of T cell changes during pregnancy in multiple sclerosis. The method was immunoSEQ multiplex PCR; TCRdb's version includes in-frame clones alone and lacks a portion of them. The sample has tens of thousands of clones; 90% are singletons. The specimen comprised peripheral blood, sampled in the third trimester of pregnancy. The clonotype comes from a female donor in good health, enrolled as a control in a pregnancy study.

Here the CDR3 DNA reads TGTGCCTGGAGGACCACCTCGGAGGGCTACACCTTC. As protein: CAWRTTSEGYTF. The rearrangement links TRBV30 to TRBJ1-2; D ambiguous. The CDR3 runs 12 residues. Trimming took off 3 bases at V and 8 bases at J, with 13 bases between the two ends. The germline CDR1 and CDR2 sequences are GTSNPN and SVGIG (reference sequence).